The rows below give T cell receptor beta chains drawn from one sample of a study of T cells in Graves' hyperthyroidism and ophthalmopathy. One entry per CDR3 protein results from TCRdb running MiXCR on the multiplex PCR reads. The sample consists of roughly 500,000 distinct CDR3 sequences, 46% of them appearing once. The sequenced sample consisted of peripheral blood or thyroid tissue (not recorded which). These receptors were collected from an adult woman with Graves' disease, either hyperthyroidism or ophthalmopathy (not recorded which). CDR3s include the opening cysteine and the closing phenylalanine or tryptophan. A D gene is named only where the DNA matches it firmly. The size of a clone is reported for some rows only, either as once, few or many, or as a class for expanded clones.

>-|-|TRBV29-1|TRBJ2-1
CSVGRGNYNEQFF
TGCAGCGTTGGCAGGGGAAACTACAATGAGCAGTTCTTC
>few|TRBD1|TRBV27|TRBJ2-7
CASSLVTGAGYEQYF
TGTGCCAGCAGTTTAGTCACAGGGGCAGGCTACGAGCAGTACTTC
>many|-|TRBV3-1|TRBJ1-2
CASSQDLGQGAYTGYGYTF
TGTGCCAGCAGCCAAGATCTAGGGCAGGGAGCCTATACTGGCTATGGCTACACCTTC
>many|-|TRBV27|TRBJ2-5
CASSWRGSQETQYF
TGTGCCAGCAGTTGGAGGGGCAGCCAAGAGACCCAGTACTTC
>once|TRBD2|TRBV10-3|TRBJ2-7
CATQLAGGPGEQYF
TGTGCCACCCAACTAGCGGGAGGGCCTGGCGAGCAGTACTTC
>-|-|TRBV10-3|TRBJ1-1
CAISEGRANTEAFF
TGTGCCATCAGTGAGGGCAGGGCTAACACTGAAGCTTTCTTT
>-|TRBD1|TRBV29-1|TRBJ2-5
CSVAGTGSETQYF
TGCAGCGTTGCCGGGACAGGGTCAGAGACCCAGTACTTC
>many|-|TRBV12-3/TRBV12-4|TRBJ2-7
CASSPDDPLSRGYEQYF
TGTGCCAGCAGTCCAGATGACCCCCTCAGTAGGGGCTACGAGCAGTACTTC
>-|TRBD1|TRBV7-9|TRBJ1-2
CASSLADRPSYGYTF
TGTGCCAGCAGCTTAGCGGACAGGCCTTCCTATGGCTACACCTTC
>-|-|TRBV29-1|TRBJ2-1
CSVRRRPAYNEQFF
TGCAGCGTCCGTAGGAGGCCAGCGTACAATGAGCAGTTCTTC
>-|-|TRBV29-1|TRBJ2-3
CSVSGYQDQPQYF
TGCAGCGTCTCAGGGTATCAGGATCAGCCCCAGTATTTT
>many|-|TRBV4-1|TRBJ1-2
CASRLPGRENYGYTF
TGCGCCAGCAGGCTCCCGGGACGCGAAAACTATGGCTACACCTTC
>-|-|TRBV28|TRBJ1-1
CASSLAWDEAFF
TGTGCCAGCAGTTTAGCATGGGATGAAGCTTTCTTT
>many|-|TRBV9|TRBJ1-1
CASSDGVRGTEAFF
TGTGCCAGCAGCGATGGCGTCCGAGGCACTGAAGCTTTCTTT
>many|-|TRBV5-8|TRBJ1-2
CASSSRDGRYGYTF
TGTGCCAGCAGCAGTCGGGACGGACGATATGGCTACACCTTC
>many|TRBD2|TRBV19|TRBJ2-7
CAEKRIGGSNRARNF
TGTGCAGAAAAACGTATCGGCGGGAGTAATCGGGCGCGGAACTTC
>many|TRBD1|TRBV2|TRBJ1-2
CASSTWGRNPGQGIGYTF
TGTGCCAGCAGTACCTGGGGCCGGAATCCGGGACAGGGAATTGGCTACACCTTC
>many|TRBD1|TRBV29-1|TRBJ1-4
CSVAGGTLTNEKLFF
TGCAGCGTTGCAGGGGGTACTTTAACTAATGAAAAACTGTTTTTT
>many|-|TRBV2|TRBJ1-6
CASIVGGPGNSPLHF
TGTGCCAGCATTGTGGGGGGGCCAGGCAATTCACCCCTCCACTTT
>many|TRBD1|TRBV10-3|TRBJ1-1
CAIRPTGTGFTEAFF
TGTGCCATCAGACCAACCGGGACAGGGTTCACTGAAGCTTTCTTT
>-|TRBD1|TRBV29-1|TRBJ1-1
CSVAPGTGAEAFF
TGCAGCGTTGCCCCCGGGACAGGCGCTGAAGCTTTCTTT
>few|TRBD2|TRBV20-1|TRBJ2-7
CSAKTSGGPYEQYF
TGCAGTGCCAAGACTAGCGGGGGACCCTACGAGCAGTACTTC
>-|-|TRBV12-3/TRBV12-4|TRBJ1-2
CASRLSSYGYTF
TGTGCCAGCAGGTTAAGTAGCTATGGCTACACCTTC
>-|TRBD1|TRBV20-1|TRBJ2-5
CSATVGQGGETQYF
TGCAGTGCCACCGTGGGACAGGGGGGAGAGACCCAGTACTTC
>many|-|TRBV7-9|TRBJ1-5
CASSSGRGRPQHF
TGTGCCAGCAGCTCCGGGAGGGGGAGGCCCCAGCATTTT
>many|TRBD1|TRBV6-5|TRBJ1-2
CASSYSQGTGGYTF
TGTGCCAGCAGTTACTCCCAGGGGACAGGAGGCTACACCTTC
>many|-|TRBV10-3|TRBJ1-2
CAIRERGDYGYTF
TGTGCCATCAGGGAACGGGGGGACTATGGCTACACCTTC
>many|-|TRBV7-9|TRBJ2-5
CASSLAPQSGTQYF
TGTGCCAGCAGCTTAGCCCCTCAATCGGGGACCCAGTACTTC